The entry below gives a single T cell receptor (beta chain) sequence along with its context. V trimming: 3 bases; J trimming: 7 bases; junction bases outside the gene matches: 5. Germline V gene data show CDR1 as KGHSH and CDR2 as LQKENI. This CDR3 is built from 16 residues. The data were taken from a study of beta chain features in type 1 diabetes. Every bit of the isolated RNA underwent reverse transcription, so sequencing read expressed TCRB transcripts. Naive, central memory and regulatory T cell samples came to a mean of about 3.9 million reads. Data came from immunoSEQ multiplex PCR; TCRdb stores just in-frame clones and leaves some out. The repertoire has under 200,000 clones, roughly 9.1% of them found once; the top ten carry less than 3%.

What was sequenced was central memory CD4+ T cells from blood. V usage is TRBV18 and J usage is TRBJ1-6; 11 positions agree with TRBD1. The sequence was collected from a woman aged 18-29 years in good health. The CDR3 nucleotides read TGTGCCAGCTCACCCCAGGGACAGGGGGGAAATTCACCCCTCCACTTT. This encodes CASSPQGQGGNSPLHF. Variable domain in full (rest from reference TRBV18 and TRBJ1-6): NAGVMQNPRHLVRRRGQEARLRCSPMKGHSHVYWYRQLPEEGLKFMVYLQKENIIDESGMPKERFSAEFPKEGPSILRIQQVVRGDSAAYFCASSPQGQGGNSPLHFGNGTRLTVT.